Following are 3 T cell receptor beta chains from one sample sequenced in a study of human T cells and chemical hapten exposure. TCRdb used MiXCR to reprocess the RACE reads, holding one entry per CDR3 protein. The sample lists more than 75,000 distinct CDR3 sequences, around 9.3% seen once, with just over 2% in the top ten. Time point reported: patch test 2, 6 weeks after DPC sensitization. Described treatment: therapeutic diphenylcyclopropenone sensitization with weekly scalp DPC. The sequencing used whole blood, collected in connection with sensitization to the hapten diphenylcyclopropenone (DPC). All receptors come from a woman between 40 and 55 years old with alopecia areata. Some clones in this sample may be carry-over from other donors' samples.

Ten or more counts support this clonotype. The chain recombines TRBV18 with TRBJ2-3, with a possible D match to TRBD2 (6 bases). This CDR3 region has 16 residues. The V and J ends lost 2 bases and 0 bases respectively, with 12 bases between them. The V gene's germline CDR1 is KGHSH and CDR2 LQKENI. CDR3 loop: CASSPISAGSTDTQYF. In DNA, the CDR3 is TGTGCCAGCTCACCAATTTCGGCGGGGAGCACAGATACGCAGTATTTT.

The genes are TRBV21-1 and TRBJ1-1. TRBV21-1 is a recognized pseudogene. The CDR3 has 16 amino acids. CDR3 nucleotides: TGTGCCAGCAGCAAAGCAGGAAAGGTCAGGAATACTGAAGCTTTCTTT. Its translation is CASSKAGKVRNTEAFF.

The gene calls are TRBV20-1 and TRBJ2-1; 10 positions agree with TRBD2. The germline V gene has CDR1 DFQATT and CDR2 SNEGSKA (reference sequence). The CDR3 contains 17 residues. J was trimmed by 9 bases and V by 4 bases; bases with no gene match: 18. CDR3 in DNA: TGCAGTGCTAACGGGGGGACTAGCGTATTTGTGGTGGGTGAGCAGTTCTTC. This encodes CSANGGTSVFVVGEQFF.